Below, 6 T cell receptor beta chains from the same sample are listed, as sequenced in a study of blood T cell repertoires in COVID-19. Generated by immunoSEQ multiplex PCR, the TCRdb table keeps only in-frame clones and is missing some. The table includes fewer than 200,000 clones, around 74% detected once. Sequencing was performed on peripheral blood. These receptor sequences come from a woman aged 80 or over with acute or convalescent COVID-19.

Of note for this clone: This specimen includes other DNA sequences encoding the same CDR3. CDR3 nucleotides: TGTGCCAGCAGTTTATCAGGGAGCTCCTACAATGAGCAGTTCTTC. Translating it yields CASSLSGSSYNEQFF. V usage is TRBV27 and J usage is TRBJ2-1; TRBD2 might be the D (5 bases). The CDR3 is made up of 15 amino acids. Germline loops: CDR1 MNHEY, CDR2 SMNVEV (reference sequence). Deletions cut 0 bases from V and 0 bases from J, with 6 bases between.

The chain has TRBV9 and TRBJ2-7, with TRBD2 matching over 7 bases. V dropped 5 bases and J dropped 1; count of bases not matched to a gene: 9. Germline CDR1 and CDR2: SGDLS and YYNGEE. The CDR3 contains 15 residues. DNA of the CDR3: TGTGCCAGCAGTAATAGGGCGGGAGTGTCCTACGAGCAGTACTTC. Protein: CASSNRAGVSYEQYF.

V is TRBV6-5 and J is TRBJ1-1; TRBD1 might be the D (5 bases). Germline CDR1 reads MNHEY; CDR2 reads SVGAGI. Deletions cut 7 bases from V and 2 bases from J, with 11 bases between. The CDR3 runs 13 residues. CDR3 protein: CASMGRANTEAFF. The CDR3 coding sequence is TGTGCCAGCATGGGCAGGGCCAACACTGAAGCTTTCTTT.

The gene calls are TRBV5-1 and TRBJ2-5; tentative D call: TRBD1 (6 bases). Germline V gene data show CDR1 as SGHRS and CDR2 as YFSETQ. The CDR3 is 17 residues long. V was trimmed by 0 bases and J by 0 bases, leaving 15 bases between them. CDR3 DNA sequence: TGCGCCAGCAGCTTGGGCGTGGGTGACAGGTACCAAGAGACCCAGTACTTC. It translates to CASSLGVGDRYQETQYF.

The chain carries TRBV4-3 and TRBJ1-5; a possible D gene is TRBD1 (6 bases). Per germline, CDR1 LGHNA and CDR2 YSLEER. The CDR3 is made up of 14 amino acids. V was shortened by 4 bases and J by 6 bases, with 13 bases between the two germline ends. CDR3 coding DNA: TGCGCCAGCAGCCCCCACAGGGAGGGTCAGCCCCAGCATTTT. Translated, it gives CASSPHREGQPQHF.

This chain connects TRBV6-5 to TRBJ1-4; possible D gene TRBD1, 6 bases. The length of the CDR3 is 14 residues. Per germline, CDR1 MNHEY and CDR2 SVGAGI. V lost 5 bases and J lost 7, with 14 bases in between. The CDR3 DNA sequence: TGTGCCAGCAGTCTGGGGGCCCACGCTGAAAAACTGTTTTTT. Translating it yields CASSLGAHAEKLFF.